Following are 22 T cell receptor beta chains from one sample sequenced in a study of blood T cell repertoires in COVID-19. Assay: immunoSEQ multiplex PCR; the TCRdb copy retains only in-frame clones and omits some. The sample contains 270,000 or so clones, approximately 83% of which appear only once. The sample was peripheral blood. The receptors shown here come from a human donor in a cohort sampled during active COVID-19.

The sample holds a few counts of this clone. Other DNA sequences in the same sample also yield this CDR3. The J gene is TRBJ1-1, the V gene TRBV19; weak D call: TRBD1 (6 bases). Trimming pared 5 bases from V and 0 bases from J, leaving 7 bases between. Germline CDR1 is LNHDA and CDR2 is SQIVND (reference sequence). CDR3 length equals 13 residues. The CDR3 nucleotides read TGTGCCAGTAGTGGACAGCTGAACACTGAAGCTTTCTTT. It is translated as CASSGQLNTEAFF. Full variable domain (missing parts from reference TRBV19 and TRBJ1-1): DGGITQSPKYLFRKEGQNVTLSCEQNLNHDAMYWYRQDPGQGLRLIYYSQIVNDFQKGDIAEGYSVSREKKESFPLTVTSAQKNPTAFYLCASSGQLNTEAFFGQGTRLTVV.

The genes are TRBV2 and TRBJ2-1, with TRBD2 identical over 9 bases. This CDR3 spans 15 amino acids. Germline trimming cut 6 bases from V and 7 bases from J; bases unmatched to any gene: 10. Germline CDR1 and CDR2: SNHLY and FYNNEI. The CDR3 region is CASRGGTSRTNEQFF. DNA of the CDR3: TGTGCCAGCAGAGGGGGGACTAGCAGGACGAATGAGCAGTTCTTC.

The chain uses TRBV7-6 and TRBJ2-5, with D possibly TRBD1 on 6 matching bases. Germline V gives CDR1 SGHVS, CDR2 FNYEAQ. This CDR3 region has 13 residues. V was cut by 4 bases and J by 5 bases, with 11 bases left in between. CDR3 amino acids: CASSYTGMETQYF. The CDR3, as DNA: TGTGCCAGCAGCTACACAGGGATGGAGACCCAGTACTTC.

The V call is TRBV7-2, the J call TRBJ1-4; 11 bases fit TRBD1. In germline, CDR1 is SGHTA, CDR2 FQGNSA. The CDR3 has 16 residues. V was clipped by 5 bases and J by 8 bases; unmatched bases: 10. CDR3 sequence reads: CASSQRTGGRGEKLFF. For the CDR3, the DNA is TGTGCCAGCAGCCAGCGGACAGGGGGCCGAGGGGAAAAACTGTTTTTT.

The rearrangement joins TRBV6-2 or TRBV6-3 to TRBJ2-7; TRBD1 matches at 7 bases. V was pared by 2 bases and J by 2 bases, with 3 bases of the junction left unmatched. Per germline, CDR1 MNHEY and CDR2 SVGEGT. The length of the CDR3 is 14 residues. CDR3 DNA: TGTGCCAGCAGTTACACCCAGGGGGCCTACGAGCAGTACTTC. Its translation: CASSYTQGAYEQYF.

V and J are TRBV6-6 and TRBJ1-2; D perhaps matches TRBD1 (6 bases). This CDR3 contains 14 residues. CDR1 is MNHNY and CDR2 is SVGAGI in the germline V gene (reference sequence). Between the trimmed V and J ends, which lost 8 bases and 3 bases, there was a span of 16 bases. The CDR3 DNA reads TGTGCCAGCGGAAAAGGACAGACCTACTATGGCTACACCTTC. Translating it yields CASGKGQTYYGYTF.

V usage is TRBV24-1 and J usage is TRBJ2-2, with a weak D call TRBD1 (5 bases). V lost 4 bases and J lost 6, with 11 bases in between. Germline lookup yields CDR1 KGHDR and CDR2 SFDVKD. CDR3 size: 14 residues. CDR3 loop: CATSDPGRSGELFF. The CDR3 DNA is TGTGCCACCAGTGACCCAGGGCGGTCCGGGGAGCTGTTTTTT.

This clone was seen many times. The V call is TRBV6-2 or TRBV6-3, the J call TRBJ2-5; D call uncertain. CDR1 and CDR2 (germline): MNHEY, SVGEGT. CDR3 length: 15 residues. The germline V and J ends were trimmed by 4 bases and 5 bases, with 17 bases remaining between them. The CDR3 nucleotides read TGTGCCAGCAGTTTTGGTGGCGGTCCTAGGGAGACCCAGTACTTC. Translated: CASSFGGGPRETQYF.

In this sample, this clone turned up once. This chain links TRBV14 with TRBJ1-1; D gene ambiguous. Germline assignment: CDR1 SGHDN and CDR2 FVKESK. The CDR3 runs to 11 residues. The V end was cut by 3 bases, the J end by 10 bases, with 9 bases between. CDR3 coding DNA: TGTGCCAGCAGCCATGGCAGAACAGCTTTCTTT. It codes for CASSHGRTAFF.

CDR3 loop: CASSLGQGGGQYF. The CDR3 nucleotides are TGTGCCAGCAGCTTAGGCCAGGGCGGGGGGCAGTACTTC. This chain uses TRBV7-2 with TRBJ2-7, with 7 bases identical to TRBD2. This CDR3 region has 13 residues. Germline CDR1 and CDR2: SGHTA and FQGNSA. Germline trimming cut 1 base from V and 9 bases from J; bases unmatched to any gene: 6.

The chain couples TRBV7-9 to TRBJ2-2; tentatively, D is TRBD2 (6 bases). Trimming took 1 base from V and 6 from J, leaving 12 bases between them. Germline-derived CDR1 and CDR2 are SEHNR and FQNEAQ (reference sequence). This CDR3 contains 15 residues. Here the CDR3 DNA reads TGTGCCAGCAGCTTAGTTCAGGAGGGGTCCGGGGAGCTGTTTTTT. Its protein is CASSLVQEGSGELFF.

The chain couples TRBV29-1 to TRBJ1-5, with D perhaps matching TRBD1 (5 bases). Germline V gene data show CDR1 as SQVTM and CDR2 as ANQGSEA. The CDR3 contains 13 residues. Trimming removed 7 bases from V and 4 bases from J, with 14 bases in between. The CDR3 reads CSGGDGVNQPQHF. DNA of the CDR3: TGCAGCGGGGGGGACGGGGTGAATCAGCCCCAGCATTTT.

The V and J genes are TRBV7-2 and TRBJ2-2, with 12 nucleotides matching TRBD2. The junction had 12 bases not matched to a gene; V was cut back by 2 bases and J by 5 bases. CDR3 length: 19 amino acids. Per the germline V gene, CDR1 is SGHTA and CDR2 is FQGNSA. DNA of the CDR3: TGTGCCAGCAGCTTACGAAAACCGGGACTAGCGGGTGGTACCGGGGAGCTGTTTTTT. The encoded protein is CASSLRKPGLAGGTGELFF.

This chain joins TRBV10-1 and TRBJ2-3; TRBD2 matches at 13 bases. Losses at the gene ends were 9 bases for V and 14 bases for J; bases not matched to a gene: 26. Germline CDR1 reads WNHNN; CDR2 reads SYGVQD (reference sequence). The CDR3 covers 18 residues. CDR3 nucleotides: TGCGCCAGTGACGGGACTAGCGGGGAGAACGCGAATCTAAGACCCCCGTATTTT. It specifies CASDGTSGENANLRPPYF.

The V gene is TRBV9, the J gene TRBJ1-4; 8 bases match TRBD1. This CDR3 is built from 16 residues. The V gene end was trimmed by 1 base and the J gene end by 8 bases; junction bases not matched to a gene: 10. The germline CDR1 and CDR2 sequences are SGDLS and YYNGEE. CDR3 sequence reads: CASSVSGQGEEEKLFF. The CDR3 DNA is TGTGCCAGCAGCGTATCAGGACAGGGAGAGGAGGAAAAACTGTTTTTT.

The V and J genes are TRBV5-1 and TRBJ2-7, with TRBD1 identical over 7 bases. Per germline, CDR1 SGHRS and CDR2 YFSETQ. The V segment lost 5 bases and the J segment 0 bases; nucleotides outside the gene matches: 8. This CDR3 is built from 15 residues. DNA of the CDR3: TGCGCCAGCAGGTTCTTAGGGGACAGCTCCTACGAGCAGTACTTC. As protein: CASRFLGDSSYEQYF. Based on the CDR3 plus reference TRBV5-1 and TRBJ2-7, the full variable domain is KAGVTQTPRYLIKTRGQQVTLSCSPISGHRSVSWYQQTPGQGLQFLFEYFSETQRNKGNFPGRFSGRQFSNSRSEMNVSTLELGDSALYLCASRFLGDSSYEQYFGPGTRLTVT.

The CDR3: CASRSGVYEQYF. The CDR3 DNA sequence: TGTGCCAGCAGGAGCGGGGTCTACGAGCAGTACTTC. This sequence joins TRBV28 and TRBJ2-7; TRBD2 matches at 7 bases. The V gene's germline CDR1 is MDHEN and CDR2 SYDVKM. CDR3 length: 12 residues. Trimming took 6 bases from V and 3 from J; bases not matched to a gene: 2.

The gene calls are TRBV15 and TRBJ2-1; D is ambiguous. V lost 0 bases and J 0 bases, leaving 18 bases between the germline ends. The CDR3 length is 19 residues. Germline V gene lookup returns CDR1 LNHNV and CDR2 YYDKDF (reference sequence). The CDR3 DNA follows: TGTGCCACCAGCAGAGATTTTGCGACTGCCGCGAGCTCCTACAATGAGCAGTTCTTC. It is translated as CATSRDFATAASSYNEQFF.

This sequence joins TRBV15 and TRBJ2-3; 9 bases fit TRBD2. With V trimmed by 1 base and J by 3 bases, 2 bases remained unmatched. This CDR3 comprises 15 residues. The germline CDR1 and CDR2 sequences are LNHNV and YYDKDF (reference sequence). Here the CDR3 reads CATSRALAGTDTQYF. In DNA form, the CDR3 reads TGTGCCACCAGCAGAGCCCTAGCGGGAACAGATACGCAGTATTTT. Variable domain in full (rest from reference TRBV15 and TRBJ2-3): DAMVIQNPRYQVTQFGKPVTLSCSQTLNHNVMYWYQQKSSQAPKLLFHYYDKDFNNEADTPDNFQSRRPNTSFCFLDIRSPGLGDTAMYLCATSRALAGTDTQYFGPGTRLTVL.

This chain joins TRBV24-1 and TRBJ2-1, with a weak D call TRBD2 (6 bases). V lost 9 bases and J 9 bases, leaving 17 bases between the germline ends. CDR1 is KGHDR and CDR2 is SFDVKD in the germline V gene. The CDR3 loop spans 13 amino acids. CDR3 in amino acids: CATEGAGRSEQFF. CDR3 nucleotide sequence: TGTGCCACCGAAGGGGCGGGGCGGAGTGAGCAGTTCTTC.

CDR3 nucleotides: TGTGCCTCGCGCCGGGGGACAGACCAAGAGACCCAGTACTTC. It yields the protein CASRRGTDQETQYF. The V gene is TRBV10-3, the J gene TRBJ2-5; weak D call: TRBD1 (7 bases). The length of the CDR3 is 14 residues. Germline loops: CDR1 ENHRY, CDR2 SYGVKD. V was shortened by 11 bases and J by 0 bases, with 16 bases between the two germline ends.

The CDR3 sequence is CASSMIAGRTDTQYF. Written as DNA, the CDR3 is TGTGCCAGCAGCATGATAGCGGGGCGCACAGATACGCAGTATTTT. This chain connects TRBV6-5 to TRBJ2-3; the match to TRBD2 covers 8 bases. The CDR3 consists of 15 residues. CDR1 is MNHEY, CDR2 SVGAGI, per germline. Trimming took 6 bases from V and 1 from J; bases not matched to a gene: 6.